This is a list of T cell receptor beta chains from one sample in a study of T-cell memory formation after mild COVID-19. TCRdb processed the 5' RACE reads anew with MiXCR; each CDR3 protein has one entry. The repertoire consists of roughly 120,000 distinct CDR3 sequences, with about 16% occurring once and the leading ten covering approximately 13%. The sequenced sample was PBMCs or a T cell subset sorted from them (not recorded which). These receptors came from an adult woman who had mild COVID-19 (a few samples of this study predate the infection). Cell type and time point are not known. The CDR3 runs from the conserved cysteine through the conserved F or W. Fields, in order: J gene, D gene, V gene, clone size, CDR3 protein, CDR3 DNA. D genes are given only for firm matches. Size is stated for part of the rows, as once, few or many counts, or as a class when the clone is expanded.

>TRBJ2-3|TRBD2|TRBV10-3|few
CAISESEASGGPTDTQYF
TGTGCCATCAGTGAGTCGGAGGCTAGCGGGGGTCCCACAGATACGCAGTATTTT
>TRBJ1-1|.|TRBV19|few
CATRTVMNTEAFF
TGTGCCACCCGGACAGTGATGAACACTGAAGCTTTCTTT
>TRBJ2-1|.|TRBV7-2|few
CASTPSWQLRNEQFF
TGTGCCAGCACCCCGAGTTGGCAGCTACGGAATGAGCAGTTCTTC
>TRBJ1-1|TRBD1|TRBV12-3/TRBV12-4|few
CASSNPGQGYTEAFF
TGTGCCAGCAGTAATCCTGGACAGGGGTACACTGAAGCTTTCTTT
>TRBJ2-6|.|TRBV2|few
CASSAGGASGANVLTF
TGTGCCAGCAGTGCAGGGGGGGCCTCTGGGGCCAACGTCCTGACTTTC
>TRBJ1-3|TRBD1|TRBV12-3/TRBV12-4|.
CASRPPGGGPGNTIYF
TGTGCCAGCAGACCCCCCGGAGGGGGCCCTGGAAACACCATATATTTT
>TRBJ2-2|.|TRBV9|.
CASSVGGAGELFF
TGTGCCAGCAGCGTAGGGGGGGCCGGGGAGCTGTTTTTT
>TRBJ2-3|.|TRBV2|.
CASTKCGVRNTSTDTQYF
TGTGCCAGCACCAAATGCGGGGTCCGGAACACTAGCACAGATACGCAGTATTTT
>TRBJ2-1|.|TRBV10-3|.
CAISESGQEREFF
TGTGCCATCAGTGAGTCAGGGCAGGAGCGGGAGTTCTTC
>TRBJ2-7|.|TRBV20-1|many
CSASWKGLKETYEQYF
TGCAGTGCTAGTTGGAAAGGACTGAAAGAAACCTACGAGCAGTACTTC